The next 31 T cell receptor beta chains were all read from a single sample in a study of blood T cell repertoires in COVID-19. The data were produced by immunoSEQ multiplex PCR, yet TCRdb's version contains in-frame clones alone and is incomplete. The sample records roughly 190,000 clones, 70% to 90% being singletons. Source material: peripheral blood. These receptors came from a woman between 55 and 75 years old with COVID-19, enrolled during active disease.

The CDR3 sequence: CASSLGSRGAQYF. The CDR3 DNA reads as TGTGCCAGCAGCTTAGGTTCGCGCGGGGCCCAGTACTTC. The chain combines TRBV11-2 with TRBJ2-5; D is perhaps TRBD2 (6 bases). Germline V CDR1 and CDR2: SGHAT, FQNNGV. V was cut by 1 base and J by 9 bases, with 12 bases left in between. This CDR3 has 13 amino acids.

The chain joins TRBV9 to TRBJ1-2; TRBD1 might be the D (5 bases). The germline gives CDR1 SGDLS, CDR2 YYNGEE. V shed 3 bases and J shed 1 base, with 13 bases lying between them. The CDR3 spans 15 residues. The CDR3 spells CASSAEQTVNYGYTF. The CDR3, as DNA: TGTGCCAGCAGCGCCGAACAGACAGTTAACTATGGCTACACCTTC.

This clone was seen a handful of times. The chain combines TRBV7-9 with TRBJ1-2, with 10 bases aligning to TRBD1. This CDR3 spans 16 amino acids. Germline V CDR1 and CDR2: SEHNR, FQNEAQ (reference sequence). With 1 base clipped from V and 4 bases from J, the junction kept 6 bases outside the gene matches. CDR3 loop: CASSLDRTGGSYGYTF. In nucleotides, the CDR3 is TGTGCCAGCAGCTTAGATAGGACAGGGGGTTCCTATGGCTACACCTTC. The whole variable domain, filled in from reference TRBV7-9 and TRBJ1-2, reads DTGVSQNPRHKITKRGQNVTFRCDPISEHNRLYWYRQTLGQGPEFLTYFQNEAQLEKSRLLSDRFSAERPKGSFSTLEIQRTEQGDSAMYLCASSLDRTGGSYGYTFGSGTRLTVV.

The chain combines TRBV2 with TRBJ2-7, with 9 nucleotides matching TRBD2. V lost 6 bases and J lost 1; bases outside the gene matches: 4. Germline assignment: CDR1 SNHLY and CDR2 FYNNEI. This CDR3 is 14 amino acids long. DNA of the CDR3: TGTGCCAGCAGCCCGGGACTAGCTTCCTACGAGCAGTACTTC. Translated: CASSPGLASYEQYF.

Note on this clone: Additional DNA sequences in this sample encode the identical CDR3. The chain joins TRBV29-1 to TRBJ1-1; TRBD1 is a possible D gene (5 bases). The CDR3 spans 12 residues. With 5 bases removed from V and 2 bases from J, the gap between germline ends came to 9 bases. Germline values: CDR1 SQVTM, CDR2 ANQGSEA. The CDR3 coding sequence is TGCAGCGTTCAGGGCCAAAACACTGAAGCTTTCTTT. This encodes CSVQGQNTEAFF. The full variable domain, rest sourced from reference TRBV29-1 and TRBJ1-1, is SAVISQKPSRDICQRGTSLTIQCQVDSQVTMMFWYRQQPGQSLTLIATANQGSEATYESGFVIDKFPISRPNLTFSTLTVSNMSPEDSSIYLCSVQGQNTEAFFGQGTRLTVV.

The rearrangement joins TRBV7-9 to TRBJ1-5; TRBD1 matches at 8 bases. Germline V lookup: CDR1 SEHNR, CDR2 FQNEAQ (reference sequence). This CDR3 is 14 amino acids long. J was trimmed by 7 bases and V by 5 bases; bases with no gene match: 7. The CDR3 is CASSQGQGGQPQHF. CDR3 coding DNA: TGTGCCAGCAGCCAAGGACAGGGCGGGCAGCCCCAGCATTTT.

Here the CDR3 DNA reads TGTGCCAGCAGCTCGGCCGGGACTAGCGGCAATGAGCAGTTCTTC. Its translation: CASSSAGTSGNEQFF. This sequence joins TRBV9 and TRBJ2-1; 11 bases align to TRBD2. CDR1 and CDR2 (germline): SGDLS, YYNGEE. The CDR3 length is 15 residues. V was clipped by 4 bases and J by 6 bases; unmatched bases: 6.

The rearrangement links TRBV19 to TRBJ2-7, with 8 bases lining up with TRBD2. The CDR3 is made up of 15 amino acids. Germline V gene sequence: CDR1 LNHDA, CDR2 SQIVND (reference sequence). Losses at the gene ends were 3 bases for V and 2 bases for J; bases not matched to a gene: 6. CDR3 amino acids: CASSMVRGGTYEQYF. The CDR3 DNA sequence: TGTGCCAGTAGTATGGTACGCGGGGGGACCTACGAGCAGTACTTC.

This clone was seen just once. This sequence joins TRBV11-2 and TRBJ2-7; 7 bases align to TRBD2. Germline-derived CDR1 and CDR2 are SGHAT and FQNNGV. This CDR3 spans 15 amino acids. V was clipped by 3 bases and J by 2 bases; unmatched bases: 7. The CDR3 coding sequence is TGTGCCAGCAGCTTGGACCCCGGGACTACCTACGAGCAGTACTTC. Protein sequence: CASSLDPGTTYEQYF.

The genes are TRBV6-6 and TRBJ1-2; perhaps TRBD1 as D (5 bases). Germline CDR1 MNHNY, CDR2 SVGAGI (reference sequence). Trimming shortened V by 8 bases and J by 1 base, and 14 bases separated the two germline ends. The CDR3 consists of 14 residues. In nucleotides, the CDR3 is TGTGCCAGCCTTCGGGGGGAGGGTAACTATGGCTACACCTTC. It yields the protein CASLRGEGNYGYTF.

The gene calls are TRBV28 and TRBJ2-7; no reliable D call. Germline CDR1 reads MDHEN; CDR2 reads SYDVKM. This CDR3 spans 13 amino acids. V lost 6 bases and J 2 bases, leaving 11 bases between the germline ends. The CDR3 spells CASSRSVTYEQYF. In DNA form, the CDR3 reads TGTGCCAGCAGCCGGAGCGTTACCTACGAGCAGTACTTC.

The rearrangement joins TRBV5-1 to TRBJ2-1; D is uncertain. V was cut by 3 bases and J by 4 bases, with 2 bases left in between. This CDR3 spans 11 amino acids. Germline V lookup: CDR1 SGHRS, CDR2 YFSETQ. The CDR3 region has the DNA TGCGCCAGCAGCTCATACAATGAGCAGTTCTTC. Protein product: CASSSYNEQFF.

On this clone itself: This specimen includes other DNA sequences encoding the same CDR3. V gene TRBV9 combines with J gene TRBJ1-5, with D perhaps matching TRBD1 (5 bases). The germline CDR1 and CDR2 sequences are SGDLS and YYNGEE. The CDR3 spans 14 residues. Trimming stripped 2 bases from V and 0 bases from J, with 6 bases between. The CDR3 region has the DNA TGTGCCAGCAGCGTGGGGGGTAGCAATCAGCCCCAGCATTTT. It encodes CASSVGGSNQPQHF.

The rearrangement uses TRBV7-9 and TRBJ2-7, with 8 bases fitting TRBD1. The trim removed 5 bases at V and 1 base at J, leaving 1 base unmatched. Germline-derived CDR1 and CDR2 are SEHNR and FQNEAQ (reference sequence). CDR3 length: 13 amino acids. The CDR3 reads CASSGQGSYEQYF. CDR3 bases: TGTGCCAGCAGCGGACAGGGATCCTACGAGCAGTACTTC.

This chain connects TRBV6-5 to TRBJ1-1, with no clear D. With 8 bases removed from V and 5 bases from J, the gap between germline ends came to 6 bases. The CDR3 length is 10 residues. CDR1 is MNHEY and CDR2 is SVGAGI in the germline V gene. As DNA, the CDR3 is TGTGCCAGCGGGGAGACTGAAGCTTTCTTT. Its protein is CASGETEAFF.

The table lists this clone with a count of one. V gene TRBV7-4 combines with J gene TRBJ2-3; weak D call: TRBD2 (5 bases). V was shortened by 9 bases and J by 0 bases, with 19 bases between the two germline ends. The germline V gene has CDR1 SGHVT and CDR2 SQSDAQ. This CDR3 is built from 16 residues. CDR3 region: CARLPVSAASTDTQYF. Written as DNA, the CDR3 is TGTGCCAGGCTGCCCGTTAGCGCGGCTAGCACAGATACGCAGTATTTT.

This clone was found a few times. The chain employs TRBV6-6 and TRBJ2-7; possible D gene TRBD1, 7 bases. Germline CDR1 reads MNHNY; CDR2 reads SVGAGI (reference sequence). V lost 7 bases and J 0 bases, leaving 13 bases between the germline ends. The CDR3 loop spans 14 amino acids. The CDR3 coding sequence is TGTGCCAGCATTCCCAGGGGGGACTCCTACGAGCAGTACTTC. It encodes CASIPRGDSYEQYF.

This clone came up a few times. This chain uses TRBV28 with TRBJ1-1; possible D gene TRBD1, 5 bases. Germline V CDR1 and CDR2: MDHEN, SYDVKM. CDR3 length: 11 amino acids. V lost 8 bases to trimming and J lost 5 bases, with 9 bases between them. CDR3 region: CASPRGTEAFF. The CDR3 nucleotides read TGTGCCAGCCCTCGGGGGACTGAAGCTTTCTTT.

This chain uses TRBV19 with TRBJ1-4, with 9 bases identical to TRBD1. This CDR3 is 16 amino acids long. V trimming: 1 base; J trimming: 5 bases; junction bases outside the gene matches: 5. Germline CDR1 and CDR2: LNHDA and SQIVND (reference sequence). Written as DNA, the CDR3 is TGTGCCAGTAGTATAGGGCCTGGGACAGGGAATGAAAAACTGTTTTTT. Amino acids: CASSIGPGTGNEKLFF. The full variable domain, in which reference TRBV19 and TRBJ1-4 provide the parts outside the CDR3, is DGGITQSPKYLFRKEGQNVTLSCEQNLNHDAMYWYRQDPGQGLRLIYYSQIVNDFQKGDIAEGYSVSREKKESFPLTVTSAQKNPTAFYLCASSIGPGTGNEKLFFGSGTQLSVL.

V is TRBV30 and J is TRBJ2-7; 7 bases are a match to TRBD2. V shed 0 bases and J 1 base; nucleotides not matched to a gene: 12. The CDR3 consists of 17 residues. Per germline, CDR1 GTSNPN and CDR2 SVGIG (reference sequence). The CDR3 spells CAWSVSTTWRGSYEQYF. The CDR3 region has the DNA TGTGCCTGGAGTGTATCGACTACTTGGCGGGGGTCCTACGAGCAGTACTTC.

V and J are TRBV6-2 or TRBV6-3 and TRBJ2-1; TRBD2 matches at 9 bases. The CDR3 sequence is 13 residues long. V trimming: 5 bases; J trimming: 9 bases; junction bases outside the gene matches: 5. Germline CDR1 reads MNHEY; CDR2 reads SVGEGT. Here the CDR3 DNA reads TGTGCCAGCAGTGGGACTAGCCACAGTGAGCAGTTCTTC. Its translation is CASSGTSHSEQFF.

The chain uses TRBV19 and TRBJ1-1, with 12 bases identical to TRBD1. V trimming: 6 bases; J trimming: 4 bases; junction bases outside the gene matches: 9. The CDR3 extends over 16 amino acids. CDR1 and CDR2 from the germline V gene are LNHDA and SQIVND (reference sequence). The DNA of the CDR3 is TGTGCCAGTAGCACCGGGACAGGGGGCTGGAGCACTGAAGCTTTCTTT. Encoded protein: CASSTGTGGWSTEAFF. Looking up the rest from reference TRBV19 and TRBJ1-1 gives the full variable domain: DGGITQSPKYLFRKEGQNVTLSCEQNLNHDAMYWYRQDPGQGLRLIYYSQIVNDFQKGDIAEGYSVSREKKESFPLTVTSAQKNPTAFYLCASSTGTGGWSTEAFFGQGTRLTVV.

This clone was seen a few times. V is TRBV6-1 and J is TRBJ2-7; the D gene is possibly TRBD1 (6 bases). This CDR3 is 16 amino acids long. CDR1 and CDR2 from the germline V gene are MNHNS and SASEGT. V lost 0 bases and J lost 6, with 18 bases in between. CDR3 amino acids: CASSEALGTLYSEQYF. The CDR3, as DNA: TGTGCCAGCAGTGAAGCTTTAGGGACACTATATAGCGAGCAGTACTTC.

This chain connects TRBV11-3 to TRBJ1-1, with 7 bases matching TRBD1. The CDR3 runs 17 residues. Germline lookup yields CDR1 SGHNT and CDR2 YENEEA. Unmatched junction bases numbered 12, after V lost 5 bases and J lost 0 bases. The CDR3 here is CASSTRDRPFMNTEAFF. CDR3 DNA sequence: TGTGCCAGCAGCACCCGGGACAGACCCTTTATGAACACTGAAGCTTTCTTT.

The chain links TRBV28 to TRBJ1-5; no clear D. Per germline, CDR1 MDHEN and CDR2 SYDVKM. V lost 5 bases and J 6 bases, leaving 8 bases between the germline ends. This CDR3 region has 12 residues. The CDR3 sequence is CASSPPRQPQHF. The CDR3 nucleotides read TGTGCCAGCAGTCCCCCCCGTCAGCCCCAGCATTTT.

V and J are TRBV5-4 and TRBJ1-4; D not certain. The length of the CDR3 is 17 residues. The germline V and J ends were trimmed by 0 bases and 0 bases, with 12 bases remaining between them. Germline V CDR1 and CDR2: SGHNT, YYREEE (reference sequence). The CDR3 region is CASSLGGARATNEKLFF. In DNA form, the CDR3 reads TGTGCCAGCAGCTTGGGGGGAGCCAGAGCAACTAATGAAAAACTGTTTTTT.

The chain couples TRBV28 to TRBJ2-1; maybe TRBD2 (6 bases). The CDR3 covers 15 residues. V gave up 6 bases and J gave up 6 bases, with 18 bases separating them. Germline V lookup: CDR1 MDHEN, CDR2 SYDVKM. CDR3 nucleotide sequence: TGTGCCAGCAGCCAAGGGACTTCTCCTCTCAATGAGCAGTTCTTC. It yields the protein CASSQGTSPLNEQFF.

The chain couples TRBV30 to TRBJ1-5; maybe TRBD1 (6 bases). V was cut by 1 base and J by 2 bases, with 6 bases left in between. The CDR3 is made up of 13 amino acids. Germline V gene sequence: CDR1 GTSNPN, CDR2 SVGIG (reference sequence). CDR3 loop: CAWSDRGNQPQHF. In nucleotides, the CDR3 is TGTGCCTGGAGTGACAGGGGCAATCAGCCCCAGCATTTT.

The chain combines TRBV5-1 with TRBJ2-1; 7 bases line up with TRBD2. J gave up 8 bases and V 0 bases, and 14 bases lay outside the gene matches. CDR1 is SGHRS and CDR2 is YFSETQ in the germline V gene. The CDR3 sequence is 17 residues long. As DNA, the CDR3 is TGCGCCAGCAGCTTGGGTGGGAGGGCCGCCGCTGGCGATGAGCAGTTCTTC. It yields the protein CASSLGGRAAAGDEQFF.

The chain employs TRBV6-5 and TRBJ2-1; D might be TRBD1 (6 bases). The germline V gene encodes CDR1 MNHEY and CDR2 SVGAGI. V gave up 3 bases and J gave up 9 bases, with 18 bases separating them. The CDR3 is made up of 15 amino acids. As DNA, the CDR3 is TGTGCCAGCAGTTATTGGAACGTTGGGGGCGGTGAGCAGTTCTTC. Translation gives CASSYWNVGGGEQFF.

The chain joins TRBV6-4 to TRBJ2-1; tentative D call: TRBD2 (5 bases). This CDR3 has 15 amino acids. Germline CDR1 and CDR2: MRHNA and SNTAGT. Trimming took 2 bases from V and 7 from J, leaving 15 bases between them. CDR3 sequence: CASSDDDYGSNEQFF. The DNA for the CDR3 is TGTGCCAGCAGTGACGATGACTATGGATCTAATGAGCAGTTCTTC.